These 3 T cell receptor beta chains originate from one sample sequenced in a study of monozygotic twins with inflammatory bowel disease. TCRdb re-called the 5' RACE reads and gives one entry per CDR3 protein, without DNA. This sample contains about 210,000 distinct CDR3 sequences. The sequencing input was blood. These TCRs come from a human donor with ulcerative colitis or Crohn's disease, or a healthy co-twin of an affected twin (not recorded which).

This rearrangement joins TRBV6-6 to TRBJ2-1; TCRdb lists TRBD2, though no DNA is available to test this call. The germline CDR1 and CDR2 sequences are MNHNY and SVGAGI (reference sequence). CDR3 size: 14 residues. The CDR3 loop is CASSYSQGLAKQFF.

The chain joins TRBV7-8 to TRBJ2-3; with no DNA, the TCRdb D assignment of TRBD2 cannot be verified. The CDR3 spans 14 residues. Germline lookup yields CDR1 SGHVS and CDR2 FQNEAQ. The CDR3 loop reads CASSSDLEGNTQYF.

V usage is TRBV29-1 and J usage is TRBJ2-3; the TRBD1 assignment by TCRdb is unverifiable without DNA. In germline, CDR1 is SQVTM, CDR2 ANQGSEA. The CDR3 totals 14 residues. This CDR3 is CSVVRDRVTDTQYF.